This T cell receptor beta chain derives from a study of shared clonotypes between healthy human individuals. The naive CD8 fraction comprised CD45RO-negative cells positively selected for CCR7 and excluded terminally differentiated effector memory CD45RA+ cells. TCRdb keeps only in-frame clones here, not all; method: immunoSEQ multiplex PCR. The table has about 2.1 million clones, 93% seen once; the top ten hold 1.5% to 2%. Sequences were obtained from naive CD8+ T cells from PBMCs. The clonotype comes from a man between 18 and 29 years old in good health. Some clones in this sample may be carry-over from other donors' samples.

CDR3 bases: TGTGCCAGCAGTGGCGGGACTAGCGGGATGAATGAGCAGTTCTTC. It is translated as CASSGGTSGMNEQFF. The gene calls are TRBV27 and TRBJ2-1, with 13 bases lining up with TRBD2. CDR3 length: 15 residues. The junction had 5 bases not matched to a gene; V was cut back by 5 bases and J by 7 bases. Germline V gene data show CDR1 as MNHEY and CDR2 as SMNVEV (reference sequence).